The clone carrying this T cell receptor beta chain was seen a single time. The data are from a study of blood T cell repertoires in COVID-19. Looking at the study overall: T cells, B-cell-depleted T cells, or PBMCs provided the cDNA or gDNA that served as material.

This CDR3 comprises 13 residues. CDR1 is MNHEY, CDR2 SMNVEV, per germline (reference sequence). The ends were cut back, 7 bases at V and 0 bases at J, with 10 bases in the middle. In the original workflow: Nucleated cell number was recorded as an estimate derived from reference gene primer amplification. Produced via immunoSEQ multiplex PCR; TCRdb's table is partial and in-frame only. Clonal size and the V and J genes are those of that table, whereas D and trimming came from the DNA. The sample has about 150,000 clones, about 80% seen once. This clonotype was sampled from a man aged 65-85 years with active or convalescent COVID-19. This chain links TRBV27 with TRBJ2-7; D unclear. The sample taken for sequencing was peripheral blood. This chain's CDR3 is CASKTAISYEQYF. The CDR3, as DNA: TGTGCCAGCAAAACAGCCATCTCCTACGAGCAGTACTTC.